This is a list of T cell receptor beta chains from one sample in a study of beta chain features in type 1 diabetes. TCRdb's table, derived via immunoSEQ multiplex PCR, lists solely in-frame clones and lacks some. The sample lists approximately 340,000 clones; roughly 16% were seen once. The sample consisted of naive CD4+ T cells from blood. The receptors stem from a woman aged 18-29 years in good health. Both conserved end residues are part of each CDR3. The order of the fields is D gene, CDR3 length, clone size, V gene, J gene, CDR3 DNA, CDR3 protein. A D gene is named only where the DNA matches it firmly. Expanded clones are given a class, and other clones once, few, many or no size at all.

D: TRBD1; length: 15; size: .; V: TRBV7-9; J: TRBJ1-2; DNA: TGTGCCAGCAGCTTGACAGGGGGCCCAATATCTGGCTACACCTTC; CDR3: CASSLTGGPISGYTF
D: .; length: 14; size: .; V: TRBV30; J: TRBJ2-3; DNA: TGTGCCTGGGCCTCAGGGCCCCTCACAGATACGCAGTATTTT; CDR3: CAWASGPLTDTQYF
D: TRBD1; length: 14; size: .; V: TRBV29-1; J: TRBJ1-2; DNA: TGCAGCGTTGAAATTCGGGACAGGGGCTTTGGCTACACCTTC; CDR3: CSVEIRDRGFGYTF
D: .; length: 12; size: few; V: TRBV7-2; J: TRBJ2-7; DNA: TGTGCCAGCAGCTTATCGGTCTACGAGCAGTACTTC; CDR3: CASSLSVYEQYF
D: TRBD1; length: 13; size: few; V: TRBV30; J: TRBJ2-7; DNA: TGTGCCTGGCTCCGACAGGGGAACTACGAGCAGTACTTC; CDR3: CAWLRQGNYEQYF
D: TRBD2; length: 16; size: .; V: TRBV23-1; J: TRBJ2-5; DNA: TGCGCCAGCAGTCAATATACCAGCGGGAGAGGAGAGACCCAGTACTTC; CDR3: CASSQYTSGRGETQYF
D: .; length: 14; size: .; V: TRBV7-3; J: TRBJ2-5; DNA: TGTGCCAGCAGCTTGGCGGGGCTAGTAGAGACCCAGTACTTC; CDR3: CASSLAGLVETQYF
D: TRBD2; length: 15; size: few; V: TRBV19; J: TRBJ2-3; DNA: TGTGCCAGTAGTATTGGATTAGCGGGAGCAGATACGCAGTATTTT; CDR3: CASSIGLAGADTQYF
D: TRBD1; length: 15; size: .; V: TRBV15; J: TRBJ2-7; DNA: TGTGCCACCAGCAGATCCCACAGACAGGGAAACGAGCAGTACTTC; CDR3: CATSRSHRQGNEQYF
D: TRBD1; length: 14; size: once; V: TRBV6-6; J: TRBJ2-7; DNA: TGTGCCAGCAGTTTAGGGACAGGGGTGTACGAGCAGTACTTC; CDR3: CASSLGTGVYEQYF
D: TRBD2; length: 19; size: .; V: TRBV7-9; J: TRBJ2-5; DNA: TGTGCCAGCAGCTTAATGTTGTTAAAGCGGGAGTCGCTTCGAGAGACCCAGTACTTC; CDR3: CASSLMLLKRESLRETQYF
D: TRBD1; length: 14; size: few; V: TRBV9; J: TRBJ2-7; DNA: TGTGCCAGCAGCGCGGGACAGGGGCCGTACGAGCAGTACTTC; CDR3: CASSAGQGPYEQYF
D: .; length: 14; size: few; V: TRBV18; J: TRBJ1-4; DNA: TGTGCCACTCACCCCAGGGAGGCTAATGAAAAACTGTTTTTT; CDR3: CATHPREANEKLFF
D: TRBD2; length: 17; size: once; V: TRBV28; J: TRBJ2-3; DNA: TGTGCCAGCAGCCGGACTAGCGGGAGGGTTTGGGCAGATACGCAGTATTTT; CDR3: CASSRTSGRVWADTQYF
D: TRBD2; length: 15; size: few; V: TRBV5-1; J: TRBJ2-1; DNA: TGCGCCAGCAGCCTGACTAGCGGGCTGAACAATGAGCAGTTCTTC; CDR3: CASSLTSGLNNEQFF
D: .; length: 15; size: few; V: TRBV18; J: TRBJ2-3; DNA: TGTGCCAGCTCACCATCCAGCGGAGGCACAGATACGCAGTATTTT; CDR3: CASSPSSGGTDTQYF
D: TRBD2; length: 16; size: few; V: TRBV9; J: TRBJ2-1; DNA: TGTGCCAGCAGCGCAACCGGGACTAGCGGGATTGATGAGCAGTTCTTC; CDR3: CASSATGTSGIDEQFF
D: TRBD2; length: 16; size: .; V: TRBV6-4; J: TRBJ2-4; DNA: TGTGCCAGCAGTGACTCGGGGAGCGGGAGTTCCGGCATTCAGTACTTC; CDR3: CASSDSGSGSSGIQYF
D: .; length: 13; size: .; V: TRBV6-1; J: TRBJ1-5; DNA: TGTGCCAGCAACCTGGGGCGCAGGCAGCCCCAGCATTTT; CDR3: CASNLGRRQPQHF
D: .; length: 13; size: few; V: TRBV28; J: TRBJ2-7; DNA: TGTGCCAGCCATCAAGGGCCAGCGGGCGGGCAGTACTTC; CDR3: CASHQGPAGGQYF
D: TRBD2; length: 15; size: few; V: TRBV28; J: TRBJ2-5; DNA: TGTGCCAGCAGATTAGCGGGATCCGGCCGGCAGACCCAGTACTTC; CDR3: CASRLAGSGRQTQYF
D: TRBD2; length: 18; size: .; V: TRBV7-9; J: TRBJ2-1; DNA: TGTGCCAGCAGCTTAGTCGGGAGCGGGAGAGGGGTTATCAATGAGCAGTTCTTC; CDR3: CASSLVGSGRGVINEQFF
D: .; length: 15; size: .; V: TRBV30; J: TRBJ2-1; DNA: TGTGCCTCCCGGTCGGACGGGAGTTTGTACAATGAGCAGTTCTTC; CDR3: CASRSDGSLYNEQFF
D: .; length: 11; size: few; V: TRBV29-1; J: TRBJ2-4; DNA: TGCAGCGTTGGAGGCAAAAACATTCAGTACTTC; CDR3: CSVGGKNIQYF
D: .; length: 16; size: .; V: TRBV5-1; J: TRBJ2-1; DNA: TGCGCCAGCAGACCTACGACGCTGGGCTCCCACAATGAGCAGTTCTTC; CDR3: CASRPTTLGSHNEQFF
D: .; length: 12; size: few; V: TRBV9; J: TRBJ2-1; DNA: TGTGCCAGCAGCTCCCCAGCTAGTGAGCAGTTCTTC; CDR3: CASSSPASEQFF
D: .; length: 11; size: .; V: TRBV20-1; J: TRBJ1-4; DNA: TGCAGTGCGGCAGGGGTTAAAAAACTGTTTTTT; CDR3: CSAAGVKKLFF
D: .; length: 14; size: few; V: TRBV6-6; J: TRBJ2-3; DNA: TGTGCCAGCAGCACTGGGCCAATTCCAGATACGCAGTATTTT; CDR3: CASSTGPIPDTQYF
D: TRBD1; length: 13; size: .; V: TRBV10-3; J: TRBJ2-7; DNA: TGTGCCATCTTGGGACAGGGGACCTACGAGCAGTACTTC; CDR3: CAILGQGTYEQYF
D: TRBD2; length: 18; size: .; V: TRBV28; J: TRBJ2-7; DNA: TGTGCCAGCAGTTTAGCGGGAGGGGTCGGCCCAACCCCCTGGGAGCAGTACTTC; CDR3: CASSLAGGVGPTPWEQYF
D: TRBD1; length: 16; size: few; V: TRBV5-1; J: TRBJ2-1; DNA: TGCGCCAGCAGCCCAAAAACCGGGACAGGGCGGAATGAGCAGTTCTTC; CDR3: CASSPKTGTGRNEQFF
D: TRBD1; length: 13; size: few; V: TRBV29-1; J: TRBJ2-7; DNA: TGCAGCGTAGGACAGGGAGGAATGTACGAGCAGTACTTC; CDR3: CSVGQGGMYEQYF
D: .; length: 12; size: .; V: TRBV6-5; J: TRBJ1-5; DNA: TGTGCCAGCAGTTACGCGGGGCAGCCCCAGCATTTT; CDR3: CASSYAGQPQHF
D: TRBD2; length: 16; size: few; V: TRBV14; J: TRBJ2-2; DNA: TGTGCCAGCAGCCCGTACCAGGGAGCGGGAGCCGGGGAGCTGTTTTTT; CDR3: CASSPYQGAGAGELFF
D: TRBD2; length: 14; size: few; V: TRBV30; J: TRBJ2-2; DNA: TGTGCCTGGAGTTCGAGGGAGGGCGTCGAGGAGCTGTTTTTT; CDR3: CAWSSREGVEELFF
D: TRBD2; length: 15; size: few; V: TRBV2; J: TRBJ2-1; DNA: TGTGCCAGCAGTAAGCGGCTAGCGGGAGCCAATGAGCAGTTCTTC; CDR3: CASSKRLAGANEQFF